The sequence of this TCR beta chain was determined in a study of T cells after yellow fever vaccination. Trimming pared 1 base from V and 6 bases from J, leaving 22 bases between. Per the germline V gene, CDR1 is LGHNA and CDR2 is YSLEER. This CDR3 has 17 residues. This clonotype was seen at least ten times. TCRdb analysed the 5' RACE reads with MiXCR anew, one entry per CDR3 protein. The sample lists some 600,000 distinct CDR3 sequences; over 9% were seen once. The sample in question was PBMCs, obtained on the day of the yellow fever booster vaccination. This receptor was taken from a young man who received the YFV17D yellow fever vaccine. The chain combines TRBV4-3 with TRBJ2-7; tentative D call: TRBD1 (5 bases). CDR3 sequence reads: CASSQVSDSPWRSEQYF. Written as DNA, the CDR3 is TGCGCCAGCAGCCAAGTAAGTGACAGTCCGTGGCGCAGCGAGCAGTACTTC.